This T cell receptor beta chain emerged from a study of PD-1 blockade in classical Hodgkin lymphoma. Indicated time point: newly diagnosed, previously untreated cHL patient sample. The study compared against PBMCs from newly diagnosed, untreated classical Hodgkin lymphoma. Using immunoSEQ multiplex PCR, the repertoire was profiled, and TCRdb retains in-frame clones only, with some absent. Among 70,000 or so clones listed, roughly 92% were seen once. Trimming stripped 3 bases from V and 0 bases from J, with 19 bases between. CDR3 size: 18 residues. From germline, CDR1 is SGHRS and CDR2 YFSETQ. Sequences were obtained from peripheral blood mononuclear cells (PBMCs). The chain couples TRBV5-1 to TRBJ2-1; D call uncertain. The TCR was taken from a human donor with classical Hodgkin lymphoma. As DNA, the CDR3 is TGCGCCAGCAGCTATACAATTAGCAGCATGAGCTCCTACAATGAGCAGTTCTTC. Translated: CASSYTISSMSSYNEQFF.